Listed below are T cell receptor beta chains from one sample, sequenced in a study of CD8 T cells in ankylosing spondylitis. TCRdb re-called the 5' RACE reads with MiXCR, one entry per CDR3 protein. Here the sample spans around 300,000 distinct CDR3 sequences, roughly 15% being singletons. Sequences were obtained from blood, either unsorted or a sorted T cell fraction (not recorded which). The receptor set was obtained from a male donor with ankylosing spondylitis or in good health (not recorded which). CDR3s include the opening cysteine and the closing phenylalanine or tryptophan. D genes are given only for firm matches. Not all rows give a size; the values are once, few, many and, for expanded clones, a class.

>TRBD2|TRBJ2-1|TRBV20-1|-
TGCAGTGCTCCTACCTGGCGGGGGGTCTACAATGAGCAGTTCTTC
CSAPTWRGVYNEQFF
>-|TRBJ2-2|TRBV20-1|-
TGCAGTGCTAGAGTAAGAGGGAGTAACACCGGGGAGCTGTTTTTT
CSARVRGSNTGELFF
>TRBD1|TRBJ1-2|TRBV5-1|-
TGCGCCAGCAGCGTTACAGGGGGCGATGGCTACACCTTC
CASSVTGGDGYTF
>-|TRBJ2-3|TRBV5-1|few
TGCGCCAGCACCCGTCGGAGCCTTACAGATACGCAGTATTTT
CASTRRSLTDTQYF
>TRBD2|TRBJ2-1|TRBV10-3|-
TGTGCCAGCACAACCGGACTAGCGGCCTACAATGAGCAGTTCTTC
CASTTGLAAYNEQFF
>-|TRBJ2-1|TRBV7-2|few
TGTGCCAGCAGCCCTGGACCTATGTACAATGAGCAGTTCTTC
CASSPGPMYNEQFF
>-|TRBJ2-5|TRBV3-1|-
TGTGCCAGCAGCCAGTCCTACAGGGCCCCGAAAGCCCAGTACTTC
CASSQSYRAPKAQYF
>TRBD1|TRBJ1-5|TRBV2|-
TGTGCCAGCAGTGAATGGACAGGGGCGGAGAGCAATCAGCCCCAGCATTTT
CASSEWTGAESNQPQHF
>-|TRBJ2-7|TRBV3-1|few
TGTGCCAGCAGCCAAGAGCCCCTGTCGTACGAGCAGTACTTC
CASSQEPLSYEQYF
>-|TRBJ2-1|TRBV25-1|-
TGTGCCAGCAGTGAGGCAGGTCCCTACAATGAGCAGTTCTTC
CASSEAGPYNEQFF
>-|TRBJ2-5|TRBV11-2|-
TGTGCCAGCAGCATGAAGGAGACCCAGTACTTC
CASSMKETQYF
>-|TRBJ2-7|TRBV6-5|few
TGTGCCAGCAGTTACTCGAAGGGACGGAGCTCCTACGAGCAGTACTTC
CASSYSKGRSSYEQYF
>TRBD1|TRBJ2-7|TRBV18|-
TGTGCCAGCTCACCAATTGGACAGGGGTCCTACGAGCAGTACTTC
CASSPIGQGSYEQYF
>TRBD1|TRBJ1-4|TRBV20-1|-
TGCAGTGCTACACCAGGGGGGAAACTGTTTTTT
CSATPGGKLFF
>-|TRBJ2-7|TRBV3-1|-
TGTGCCAGCAGCCAAGAAGGGGCAGGGTGGGACGAGCAGTACTTC
CASSQEGAGWDEQYF
>TRBD1|TRBJ1-1|TRBV3-1|-
TGTGCCAGCAGTCCCATCGGACAGGGGGCGGCTGAAGCTTTCTTT
CASSPIGQGAAEAFF
>-|TRBJ2-3|TRBV7-2|-
TGTGCCAGCAGCTTAGCAGGTTCTGCAGATACGCAGTATTTT
CASSLAGSADTQYF
>-|TRBJ1-5|TRBV2|few
TGTGCCAGCAGTGAAAGGGTCCGGCAGGGTCAGCCCCAGCATTTT
CASSERVRQGQPQHF
>-|TRBJ2-7|TRBV4-2|few
TGTGCCAGCAGCCAAATTGGGGGGACAGTCTCCGAGCAGTACTTC
CASSQIGGTVSEQYF
>-|TRBJ2-1|TRBV10-3|few
TGTGCCATCAGGGCCGACAGATCCTACAATGAGCAGTTCTTC
CAIRADRSYNEQFF
>-|TRBJ1-4|TRBV25-1|few
TGTGCCAGCAGTCGGGTGGGGGGACCGAAGAAACTGTTTTTT
CASSRVGGPKKLFF
>-|TRBJ1-5|TRBV6-1|-
TGTGCCAGCGCCCGGACAGCAGCTTTCAATCAGCCCCAGCATTTT
CASARTAAFNQPQHF
>-|TRBJ2-5|TRBV12-3/TRBV12-4|many
TGTGCCAGCAGGAGGGGGGAGACCCAGTACTTC
CASRRGETQYF
>-|TRBJ1-1|TRBV6-1|-
TGTGCCACCTCCCGTGGGTCTTGGGACACTGAAGCTTTCTTT
CATSRGSWDTEAFF
>TRBD2|TRBJ2-3|TRBV7-9|-
TGTGCCAGCAGCTTTTTGAGCGGGAGTACAGATACGCAGTATTTT
CASSFLSGSTDTQYF
>-|TRBJ1-3|TRBV9|once
TGTGCCAGCGGACGGGGGGGGTCCTCTGGAAACACCATATATTTT
CASGRGGSSGNTIYF
>-|TRBJ2-7|TRBV5-1|-
TGCGCCAGCAGCTTTCAGGGTCCCAACTACGAGCAGTACTTC
CASSFQGPNYEQYF
>TRBD2|TRBJ2-2|TRBV5-1|many
TGCGCCAGCAGCCCCTACCCTAGCGGAGACACCGGGGAGCTGTTTTTT
CASSPYPSGDTGELFF